This T cell receptor beta chain was obtained from a study of CD8 T cells in Susac syndrome. Sequencing of TCR beta was undertaken in CD8+ and CD4+ T cells derived from blood. TEMRA cells were FACS-enriched and CD8+ and CD4+ T cells negatively isolated. This CDR3 contains 16 residues. The ends were cut back, 0 bases at V and 2 bases at J, with 11 bases in the middle. Germline assignment: CDR1 MGHRA and CDR2 YSYEKL. RNA totalling roughly 0.5 to 1 ug underwent reverse transcription with random hexamers. immunoSEQ multiplex PCR amplified TCR beta CDR3 across 54 Vbeta, 13 Jbeta. TCRdb analysed the immunoSEQ multiplex PCR reads with MiXCR anew, one entry per CDR3 protein. The sample shows 70,000 or so distinct CDR3 sequences, approximately 96% of them seen only once.

This sequence originates from a human donor with multiple sclerosis. The rearrangement links TRBV4-1 to TRBJ2-1, with TRBD2 as a possible D gene (6 bases). The sequenced material came from CD8+ T cells from PBMCs. CDR3 nucleotide sequence: TGCGCCAGCAGCCAAGATGAGGGAGGCCCCTACAATGAGCAGTTCTTC. Amino acids: CASSQDEGGPYNEQFF.